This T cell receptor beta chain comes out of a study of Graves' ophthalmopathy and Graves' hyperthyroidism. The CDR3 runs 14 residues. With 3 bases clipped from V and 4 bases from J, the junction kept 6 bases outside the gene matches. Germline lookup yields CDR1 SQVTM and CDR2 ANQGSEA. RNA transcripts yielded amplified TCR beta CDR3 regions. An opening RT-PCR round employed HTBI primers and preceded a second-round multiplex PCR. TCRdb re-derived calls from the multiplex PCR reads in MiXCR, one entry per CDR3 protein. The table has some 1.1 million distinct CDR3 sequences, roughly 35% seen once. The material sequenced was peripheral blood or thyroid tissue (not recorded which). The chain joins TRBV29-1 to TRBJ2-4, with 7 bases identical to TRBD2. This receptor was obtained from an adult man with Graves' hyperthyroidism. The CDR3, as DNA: TGCAGCGTTGAGTTTGCGGGAGCTAAAAACATTCAGTACTTC. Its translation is CSVEFAGAKNIQYF.